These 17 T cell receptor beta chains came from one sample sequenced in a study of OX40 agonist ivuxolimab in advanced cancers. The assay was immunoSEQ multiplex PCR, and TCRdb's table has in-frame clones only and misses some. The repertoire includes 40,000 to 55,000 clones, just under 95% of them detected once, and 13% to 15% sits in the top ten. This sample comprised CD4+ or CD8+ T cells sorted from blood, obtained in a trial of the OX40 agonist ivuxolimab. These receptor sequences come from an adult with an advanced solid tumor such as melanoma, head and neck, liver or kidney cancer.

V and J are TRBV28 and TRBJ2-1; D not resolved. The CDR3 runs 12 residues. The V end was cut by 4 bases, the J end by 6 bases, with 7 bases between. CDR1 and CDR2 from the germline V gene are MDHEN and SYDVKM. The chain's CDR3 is CASSSWGNEQFF. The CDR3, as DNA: TGTGCCAGCAGTTCTTGGGGCAATGAGCAGTTCTTC.

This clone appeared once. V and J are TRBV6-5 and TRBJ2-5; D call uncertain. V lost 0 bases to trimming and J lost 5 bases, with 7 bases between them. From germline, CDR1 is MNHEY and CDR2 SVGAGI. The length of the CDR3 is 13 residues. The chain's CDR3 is CASSYSPIETQYF. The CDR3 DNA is TGTGCCAGCAGTTACTCCCCAATTGAGACCCAGTACTTC.

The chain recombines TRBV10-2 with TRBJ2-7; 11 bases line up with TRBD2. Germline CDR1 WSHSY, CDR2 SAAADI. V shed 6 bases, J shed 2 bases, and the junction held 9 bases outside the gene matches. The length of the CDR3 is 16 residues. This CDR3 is CASREGLADATYEQYF. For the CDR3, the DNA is TGCGCCAGCAGGGAGGGACTAGCGGACGCCACCTACGAGCAGTACTTC.

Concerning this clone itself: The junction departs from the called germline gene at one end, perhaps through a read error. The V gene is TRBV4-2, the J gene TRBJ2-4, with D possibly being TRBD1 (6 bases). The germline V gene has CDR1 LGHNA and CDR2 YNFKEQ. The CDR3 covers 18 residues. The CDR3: CASSQDFPDRGAKNIQCF. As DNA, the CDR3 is TGTGCCAGCAGCCAAGATTTCCCGGACAGAGGAGCCAAAAACATTCAGTGCTTC.

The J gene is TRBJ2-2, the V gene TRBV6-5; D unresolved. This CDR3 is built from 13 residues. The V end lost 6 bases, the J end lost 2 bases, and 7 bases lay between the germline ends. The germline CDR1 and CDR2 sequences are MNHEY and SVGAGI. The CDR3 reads CASRPQNTGELFF. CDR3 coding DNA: TGTGCCAGCAGGCCGCAAAACACCGGGGAGCTGTTTTTT.

The CDR3 loop reads CASSPDTSGSSNEQFF. The CDR3 bases are TGTGCCAGCAGCCCTGATACTAGCGGGAGCTCGAATGAGCAGTTCTTC. J is TRBJ2-1 and V is TRBV7-9; TRBD2 matches 11 bases. V lost 5 bases to trimming and J lost 7 bases; unmatched junction nucleotides: 10. CDR1 SEHNR and CDR2 FQNEAQ come from the germline V gene (reference sequence). This CDR3 has 16 residues.

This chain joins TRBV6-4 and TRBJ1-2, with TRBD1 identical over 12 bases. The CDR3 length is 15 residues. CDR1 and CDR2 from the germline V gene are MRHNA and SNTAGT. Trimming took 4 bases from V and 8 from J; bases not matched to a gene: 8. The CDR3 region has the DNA TGTGCCAGCAGTGCCGGGACAGGGGGCGCATGGGGCTACACCTTC. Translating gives CASSAGTGGAWGYTF.

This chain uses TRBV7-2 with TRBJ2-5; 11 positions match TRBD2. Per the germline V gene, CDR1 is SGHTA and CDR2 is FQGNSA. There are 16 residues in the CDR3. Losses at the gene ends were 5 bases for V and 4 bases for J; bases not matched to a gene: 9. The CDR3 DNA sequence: TGTGCCAGCAGCCCAGATAGCGGGAGGGGGAGAGAGACCCAGTACTTC. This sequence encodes CASSPDSGRGRETQYF.

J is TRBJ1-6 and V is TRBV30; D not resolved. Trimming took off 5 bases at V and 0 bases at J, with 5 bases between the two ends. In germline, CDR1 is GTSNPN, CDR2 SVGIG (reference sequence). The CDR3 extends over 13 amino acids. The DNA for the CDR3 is TGTGCCTGGGGTAGCTCCTATAATTCACCCCTCCACTTT. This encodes CAWGSSYNSPLHF.

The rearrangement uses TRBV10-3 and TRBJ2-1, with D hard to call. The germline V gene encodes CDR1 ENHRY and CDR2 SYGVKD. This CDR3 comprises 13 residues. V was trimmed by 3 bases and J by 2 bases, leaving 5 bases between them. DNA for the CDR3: TGTGCCATCAGTGAAGCTACCTACAATGAGCAGTTCTTC. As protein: CAISEATYNEQFF.

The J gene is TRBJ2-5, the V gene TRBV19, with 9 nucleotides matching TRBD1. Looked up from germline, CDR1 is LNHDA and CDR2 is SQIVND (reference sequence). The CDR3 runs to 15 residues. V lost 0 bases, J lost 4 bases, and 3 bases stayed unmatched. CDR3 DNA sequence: TGTGCCAGTAGTATAGACCGGACAGGGGCAGAGACCCAGTACTTC. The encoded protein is CASSIDRTGAETQYF.

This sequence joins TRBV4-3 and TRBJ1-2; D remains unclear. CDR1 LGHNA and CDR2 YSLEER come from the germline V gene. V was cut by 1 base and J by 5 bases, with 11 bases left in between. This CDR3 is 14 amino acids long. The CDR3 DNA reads TGCGCCAGCAGCCAAGGGACCACAGCATATGGCTACACCTTC. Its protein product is CASSQGTTAYGYTF.

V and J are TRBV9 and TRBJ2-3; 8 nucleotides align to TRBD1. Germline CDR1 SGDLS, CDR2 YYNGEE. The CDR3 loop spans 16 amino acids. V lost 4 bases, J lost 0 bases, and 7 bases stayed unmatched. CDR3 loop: CASSPWTGLSTDTQYF. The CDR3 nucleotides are TGTGCCAGCAGCCCATGGACAGGGCTTAGCACAGATACGCAGTATTTT.

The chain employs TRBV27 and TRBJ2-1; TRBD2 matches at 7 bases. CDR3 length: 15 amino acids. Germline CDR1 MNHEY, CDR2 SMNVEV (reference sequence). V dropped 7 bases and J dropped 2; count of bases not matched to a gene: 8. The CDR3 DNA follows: TGTGCCAGCACCCCAAGCGGGACGACCTACAATGAGCAGTTCTTC. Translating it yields CASTPSGTTYNEQFF.

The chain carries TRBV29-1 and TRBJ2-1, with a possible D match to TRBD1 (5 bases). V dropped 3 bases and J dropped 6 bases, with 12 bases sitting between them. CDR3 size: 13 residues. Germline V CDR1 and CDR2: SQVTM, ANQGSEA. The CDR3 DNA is TGCAGCGTTGATTATTGGGGCGGCAATGAGCAGTTCTTC. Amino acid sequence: CSVDYWGGNEQFF.

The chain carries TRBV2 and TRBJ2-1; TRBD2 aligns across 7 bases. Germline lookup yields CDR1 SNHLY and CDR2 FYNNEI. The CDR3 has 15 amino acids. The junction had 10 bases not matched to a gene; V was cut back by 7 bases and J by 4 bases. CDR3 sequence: CASTDSASGYNEQFF. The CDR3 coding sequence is TGTGCCAGCACCGATTCGGCTAGCGGTTACAATGAGCAGTTCTTC.

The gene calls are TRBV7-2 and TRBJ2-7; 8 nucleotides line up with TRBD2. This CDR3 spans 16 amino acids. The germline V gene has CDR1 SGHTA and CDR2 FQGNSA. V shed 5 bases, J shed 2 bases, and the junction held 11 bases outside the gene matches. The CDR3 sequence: CASSQTFNGRAYEQYF. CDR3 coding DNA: TGTGCCAGCAGCCAGACGTTTAACGGGAGGGCCTACGAGCAGTACTTC.